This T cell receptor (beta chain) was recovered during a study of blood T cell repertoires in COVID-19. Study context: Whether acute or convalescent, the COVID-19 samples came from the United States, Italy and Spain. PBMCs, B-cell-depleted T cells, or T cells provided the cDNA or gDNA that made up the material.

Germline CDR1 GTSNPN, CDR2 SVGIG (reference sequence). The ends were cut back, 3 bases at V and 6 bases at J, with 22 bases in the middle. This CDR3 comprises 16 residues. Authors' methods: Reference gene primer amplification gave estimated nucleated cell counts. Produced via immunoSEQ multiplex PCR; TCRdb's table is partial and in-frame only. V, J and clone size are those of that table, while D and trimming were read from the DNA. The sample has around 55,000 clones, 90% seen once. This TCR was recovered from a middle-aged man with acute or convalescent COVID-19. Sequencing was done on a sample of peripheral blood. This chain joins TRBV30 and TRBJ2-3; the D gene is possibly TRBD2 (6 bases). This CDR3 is CAWRRGTPVTTDTQYF. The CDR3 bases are TGTGCCTGGAGGCGCGGGACTCCTGTAACGACCGATACGCAGTATTTT.